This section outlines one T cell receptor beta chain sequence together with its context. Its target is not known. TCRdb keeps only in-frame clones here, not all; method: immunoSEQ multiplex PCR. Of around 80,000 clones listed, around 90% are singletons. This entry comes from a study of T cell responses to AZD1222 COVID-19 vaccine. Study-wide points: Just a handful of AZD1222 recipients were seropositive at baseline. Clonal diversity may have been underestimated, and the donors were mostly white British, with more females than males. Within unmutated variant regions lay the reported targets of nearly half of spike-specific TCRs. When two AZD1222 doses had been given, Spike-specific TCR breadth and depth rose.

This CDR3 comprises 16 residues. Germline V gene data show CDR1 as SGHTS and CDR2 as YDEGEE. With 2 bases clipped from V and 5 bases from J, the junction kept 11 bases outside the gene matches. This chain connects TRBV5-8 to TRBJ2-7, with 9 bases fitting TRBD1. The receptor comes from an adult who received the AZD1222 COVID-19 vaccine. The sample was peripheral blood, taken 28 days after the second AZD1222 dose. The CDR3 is CASSFSSGTGYHEQYF. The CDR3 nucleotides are TGTGCCAGCAGCTTCAGTTCCGGGACAGGGTACCACGAGCAGTACTTC. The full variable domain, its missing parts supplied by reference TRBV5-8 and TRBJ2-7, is EAGVTQSPTHLIKTRGQQATLRCSPISGHTSVYWYQQALGLGLQFLLWYDEGEERNRGNFPPRFSGRQFPNYSSELNVNALELEDSALYLCASSFSSGTGYHEQYFGPGTRLTVT.